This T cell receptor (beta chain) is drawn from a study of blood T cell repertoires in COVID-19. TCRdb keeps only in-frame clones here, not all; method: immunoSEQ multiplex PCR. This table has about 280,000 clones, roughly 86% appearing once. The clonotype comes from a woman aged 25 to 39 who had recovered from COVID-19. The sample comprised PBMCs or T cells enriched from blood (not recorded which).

For the CDR3, the DNA is TGCGCCAGCAGCCTCGTGCCCGTAGGGAGCGGGTACAATGAGCAGTTCTTC. Translation gives CASSLVPVGSGYNEQFF. V gene TRBV4-1 combines with J gene TRBJ2-1; maybe TRBD2 (6 bases). Germline V lookup: CDR1 MGHRA, CDR2 YSYEKL. The CDR3 is made up of 17 amino acids. V was trimmed by 4 bases and J by 4 bases, leaving 20 bases between them.